The clone carrying this T cell receptor beta chain was picked up many times. The antigen remains unidentified. Each CDR3 protein is one row after TCRdb ran MiXCR on the RT-PCR reads. The data contain fewer than 600,000 distinct CDR3 sequences, approximately 7.2% of them singletons. This entry is derived from a study of response to subunit inactivated influenza vaccine. Regarding the study as a whole: Authors suggested few new T cells are recruited by each seasonal influenza vaccination.

The germline V gene has CDR1 LGHDT and CDR2 YNNKEL (reference sequence). The V end was cut by 1 base, the J end by 2 bases, with 11 bases between. This CDR3 region has 15 residues. V gene TRBV3-1 combines with J gene TRBJ2-5; the D gene is possibly TRBD2 (6 bases). This TCR came from a man between 50 and 69 years old who received an inactivated influenza vaccine. Sequencing was performed on PBMCs from blood, taken around 25 months after vaccination. In DNA form, the CDR3 reads TGTGCCAGCAGCCAAGTTTGGGGGGAGCAAGAGACCCAGTACTTC. This codes for CASSQVWGEQETQYF.